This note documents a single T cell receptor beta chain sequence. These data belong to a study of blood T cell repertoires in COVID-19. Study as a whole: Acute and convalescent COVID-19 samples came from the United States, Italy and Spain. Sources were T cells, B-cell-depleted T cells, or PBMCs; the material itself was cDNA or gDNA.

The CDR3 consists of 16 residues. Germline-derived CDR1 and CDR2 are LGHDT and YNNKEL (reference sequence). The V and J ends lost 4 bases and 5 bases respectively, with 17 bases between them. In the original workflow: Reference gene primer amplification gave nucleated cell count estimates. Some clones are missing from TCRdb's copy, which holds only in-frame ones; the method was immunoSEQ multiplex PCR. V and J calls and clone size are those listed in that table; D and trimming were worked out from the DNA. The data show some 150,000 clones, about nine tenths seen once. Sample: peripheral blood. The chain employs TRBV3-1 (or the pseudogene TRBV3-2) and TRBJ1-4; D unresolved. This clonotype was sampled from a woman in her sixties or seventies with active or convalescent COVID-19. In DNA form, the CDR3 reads TGTGCCAGCAGCCCGCGGGGAGGAGGGCAGAATGAAAAACTGTTTTTT. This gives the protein CASSPRGGGQNEKLFF.